One sample yielded the 13 T cell receptor beta chains listed below, sequenced in a study of PD-L1 blockade in urothelial cancer. Only in-frame clones appear in the TCRdb table, and some are missing; sequencing was by immunoSEQ multiplex PCR. The data show tens of thousands of clones, 90% seen once. Sample time point: pretreatment peripheral blood. Here the sequenced sample was PBMCs, taken around atezolizumab (anti-PD-L1) treatment. Every receptor here comes from a man aged 60-69 years with urothelial cancer.

V gene TRBV7-3 combines with J gene TRBJ2-1; TRBD2 matches 7 bases. V gave up 9 bases and J gave up 10 bases; unmatched junction bases: 9. CDR3 length equals 12 residues. CDR1 and CDR2 from the germline V gene are SGHTA and FQGTGA. In DNA, the CDR3 is TGTGCCAGTAGATCAGGCGGGGGAGAGCAGTTCTTC. This translates into CASRSGGGEQFF.

The CDR3 region is CASSQDLMAEGTGTDTQYF. In DNA form, the CDR3 reads TGTGCCAGCAGCCAAGATTTGATGGCGGAGGGGACTGGAACAGATACGCAGTATTTT. This chain connects TRBV4-2 to TRBJ2-3, with a possible D match to TRBD2 (6 bases). The CDR3 has 19 amino acids. Germline CDR1 is LGHNA and CDR2 is YNFKEQ. Trimming cost V 0 bases and J 3 bases, with 22 bases left between them.

The chain combines TRBV7-2 with TRBJ1-2, with D possibly being TRBD1 (6 bases). CDR3 length: 15 amino acids. The ends were cut back, 2 bases at V and 4 bases at J, with 14 bases in the middle. The germline CDR1 and CDR2 sequences are SGHTA and FQGNSA. The CDR3 DNA reads TGTGCCAGCAGCTTACAGGGGCAGGCCCCCTATGGCTACACCTTC. Its translation: CASSLQGQAPYGYTF.

This chain connects TRBV4-3 to TRBJ2-1, with D maybe TRBD2 (5 bases). The CDR3 length is 14 residues. Germline V gene lookup returns CDR1 LGHNA and CDR2 YSLEER. Trimming cost V 0 bases and J 9 bases, with 12 bases left between them. The CDR3 nucleotides read TGCGCCAGCAGCCAAGAGGTGGGAGACCTTGAGCAGTTCTTC. It translates to CASSQEVGDLEQFF.

The V and J genes are TRBV9 and TRBJ2-2, with a tentative D call TRBD1 (6 bases). V was shortened by 0 bases and J by 4 bases, with 7 bases between the two germline ends. The CDR3 is 14 amino acids. CDR1 SGDLS and CDR2 YYNGEE come from the germline V gene. CDR3 amino acids: CASSVVRGTGELFF. Written as DNA, the CDR3 is TGTGCCAGCAGCGTAGTCAGGGGCACCGGGGAGCTGTTTTTT.

The chain has TRBV4-2 and TRBJ2-5; D might be TRBD2 (5 bases). Trimming took off 0 bases at V and 4 bases at J, with 15 bases between the two ends. Germline assignment: CDR1 LGHNA and CDR2 YNFKEQ. CDR3 length: 16 amino acids. The CDR3 coding sequence is TGTGCCAGCAGCCAAGAGACATTTTCGGAGGTAGAGACCCAGTACTTC. This encodes CASSQETFSEVETQYF.

V usage is TRBV7-6 and J usage is TRBJ2-1, with 11 bases matching TRBD2. Germline V gives CDR1 SGHVS, CDR2 FNYEAQ. With V trimmed by 3 bases and J by 9 bases, 7 bases remained unmatched. The CDR3 consists of 15 residues. CDR3 coding DNA: TGTGCCAGCAGCTTGGTAGCGGGGGGGCCTAGTGAGCAGTTCTTC. Protein product: CASSLVAGGPSEQFF.

This CDR3 is CASSWGQPGEQYF. The CDR3 region has the DNA TGTGCCAGCAGTTGGGGACAGCCGGGCGAGCAGTACTTC. The chain carries TRBV5-4 and TRBJ2-7, with 7 positions matching TRBD1. V lost 5 bases, J lost 6 bases, and 8 bases stayed unmatched. Germline V gene lookup returns CDR1 SGHNT and CDR2 YYREEE (reference sequence). The CDR3 has 13 amino acids.

V gene TRBV5-6 combines with J gene TRBJ1-2; 8 nucleotides align to TRBD1. Germline V gene sequence: CDR1 SGHDT, CDR2 YYEEEE. With V trimmed by 1 base and J by 1 base, 3 bases remained unmatched. The CDR3 is made up of 15 amino acids. The CDR3 DNA follows: TGTGCCAGCAGCTTGATCGACAGGGGTAACTATGGCTACACCTTC. Translation: CASSLIDRGNYGYTF.

The chain couples TRBV7-2 to TRBJ1-3; D gene ambiguous. The ends were cut back, 2 bases at V and 4 bases at J, with 9 bases in the middle. Germline CDR1 and CDR2: SGHTA and FQGNSA. This CDR3 is built from 14 residues. DNA for the CDR3: TGTGCCAGCAGCTTACACGGGAGCGGAAACACCATATATTTT. Translating gives CASSLHGSGNTIYF.

The chain recombines TRBV11-2 with TRBJ2-7; 9 nucleotides align to TRBD2. CDR1 and CDR2 from the germline V gene are SGHAT and FQNNGV. V trimming: 5 bases; J trimming: 5 bases; junction bases outside the gene matches: 10. CDR3 size: 15 residues. The CDR3 protein is CASSHRAGGLDEQYF. The CDR3 nucleotides read TGTGCCAGCAGCCACCGGGCGGGAGGGCTGGACGAGCAGTACTTC.

The V call is TRBV5-1, the J call TRBJ2-7, with TRBD2 matching over 11 bases. Losses at the gene ends were 4 bases for V and 2 bases for J; bases not matched to a gene: 5. The CDR3 extends over 15 amino acids. CDR1 SGHRS and CDR2 YFSETQ come from the germline V gene. CDR3 nucleotides: TGCGCCAGCAGCCGGACTAGCGGGCTTACCTACGAGCAGTACTTC. Amino acids: CASSRTSGLTYEQYF.

Concerning this clone: One end of the junction varies from germline; a read error may be responsible. The chain uses TRBV7-9 and TRBJ1-2; D gene uncertain. In germline, CDR1 is SEHNR, CDR2 FQNEAQ (reference sequence). The CDR3 totals 12 residues. CDR3 in DNA: TGCCTCGTTTCCGACGACACCTGGGGCTACACCTTC. It is translated as CLVSDDTWGYTF.